Shown below are 13 T cell receptor beta chains from a single sample sequenced in a study of Ad26.COV2.S vaccination and SARS-CoV-2 variants. Stated treatment: some 20 received Ad26.COV2.S at low or high dose, single or two shots; about 5 received placebo; per-sample allocation not given. All samples were drawn on day 63, counting from the first vaccine or placebo injection. Method: immunoSEQ multiplex PCR; TCRdb's copy keeps in-frame clones and lacks some. This repertoire shows about 480,000 clones, approximately 90% found once; its top ten account for 10% to 15%. Sequenced here: peripheral blood, sampled in a trial of Ad26.COV2.S vaccine versus placebo. All receptors derive from a person between 18 and 60 years old who received the Ad26.COV2.S COVID-19 vaccine or a placebo.

This rearrangement joins TRBV14 to TRBJ2-5; D gene unclear. Germline V CDR1 and CDR2: SGHDN, FVKESK. The V gene lost 4 bases and the J gene lost 3 bases, with 12 bases spanning the gap. The CDR3 contains 14 residues. The CDR3 coding sequence is TGTGCCAGCAGCCCGGCAAGGTTCGAAGAGACCCAGTACTTC. This translates into CASSPARFEETQYF. Filled out from reference TRBV14 and TRBJ2-5, the complete variable domain reads EAGVTQFPSHSVIEKGQTVTLRCDPISGHDNLYWYRRVMGKEIKFLLHFVKESKQDESGMPNNRFLAERTGGTYSTLKVQPAELEDSGVYFCASSPARFEETQYFGPGTRLLVL.

The chain links TRBV29-1 to TRBJ1-3, with D uncertain. Trimming took 4 bases from V and 4 from J, leaving 8 bases between them. Germline V lookup: CDR1 SQVTM, CDR2 ANQGSEA. The CDR3 spans 12 residues. The CDR3 here is CSVVLVGNTIYF. Written as DNA, the CDR3 is TGCAGCGTTGTGTTGGTGGGAAACACCATATATTTT.

This clone was counted between two and nine times. The V and J genes are TRBV19 and TRBJ2-5; the match to TRBD1 covers 8 bases. CDR3 size: 14 residues. In germline, CDR1 is LNHDA, CDR2 SQIVND (reference sequence). V trimming: 7 bases; J trimming: 13 bases; junction bases outside the gene matches: 17. This CDR3 is CASTITGTGERRYF. DNA of the CDR3: TGTGCCAGTACCATAACCGGGACAGGAGAGAGAAGGTACTTC.

The V gene is TRBV5-1, the J gene TRBJ2-1, with TRBD2 matching 8 bases. V was clipped by 3 bases and J by 2 bases; unmatched bases: 4. The germline V gene has CDR1 SGHRS and CDR2 YFSETQ. The CDR3 is made up of 15 amino acids. As DNA, the CDR3 is TGCGCCAGCAGCTCCGGACTAGCTCCCTACAATGAGCAGTTCTTC. Protein product: CASSSGLAPYNEQFF.

This clone turned up a few times. The rearrangement links TRBV19 to TRBJ1-2; TRBD1 might be the D (6 bases). In germline, CDR1 is LNHDA, CDR2 SQIVND (reference sequence). The ends were cut back, 3 bases at V and 1 base at J, with 15 bases in the middle. This CDR3 comprises 16 residues. The CDR3 DNA is TGTGCCAGTAGTATGGGGGCGGCCGACAATAACTATGGCTACACCTTC. Translated: CASSMGAADNNYGYTF.

The chain combines TRBV7-8 with TRBJ2-5; D gene ambiguous. Germline CDR1 and CDR2: SGHVS and FQNEAQ. The CDR3 sequence is 13 residues long. V was trimmed by 0 bases and J by 5 bases, leaving 7 bases between them. Here the CDR3 DNA reads TGTGCCAGCAGCTTAGCTCTCGGGGAGACCCAGTACTTC. This encodes CASSLALGETQYF.

The chain recombines TRBV21-1 with TRBJ2-1; the table's D call TRBD1 went unverified against the DNA. TRBV21-1 is assigned pseudogene status. The CDR3 has 15 amino acids. The CDR3 is CASSKSLARGNEQFF. The CDR3 DNA reads TGTGCCAGCAGCAAAAGTCTAGCAAGGGGGAATGAGCAGTTCTTC.

The rearrangement links TRBV30 to TRBJ1-5, with no clear D. The ends were cut back, 2 bases at V and 3 bases at J, with 8 bases in the middle. The CDR3 is 13 residues long. CDR1 and CDR2 from the germline V gene are GTSNPN and SVGIG (reference sequence). CDR3 DNA sequence: TGTGCCTGGAGTTCCAGCAACAATCAGCCCCAGCATTTT. This sequence encodes CAWSSSNNQPQHF.

The count of this clone is one. The chain employs TRBV7-9 and TRBJ2-1; 8 nucleotides line up with TRBD1. This CDR3 spans 15 amino acids. Germline CDR1 reads SEHNR; CDR2 reads FQNEAQ (reference sequence). The V segment lost 3 bases and the J segment 7 bases; nucleotides outside the gene matches: 8. The CDR3 protein is CASSFGTGELNEQFF. The CDR3 DNA reads as TGTGCCAGCAGCTTTGGGACAGGTGAATTAAATGAGCAGTTCTTC. Full variable domain (missing parts from reference TRBV7-9 and TRBJ2-1): DTGVSQNPRHKITKRGQNVTFRCDPISEHNRLYWYRQTLGQGPEFLTYFQNEAQLEKSRLLSDRFSAERPKGSFSTLEIQRTEQGDSAMYLCASSFGTGELNEQFFGPGTRLTVL.

This clone showed up just once. The chain carries TRBV28 and TRBJ1-2; D ambiguous. This CDR3 has 11 residues. Germline V CDR1 and CDR2: MDHEN, SYDVKM. With 5 bases removed from V and 7 bases from J, the gap between germline ends came to 8 bases. The chain's CDR3 is CASSDSGGYTF. The CDR3 coding sequence is TGTGCCAGCAGTGACTCCGGTGGCTACACCTTC.

The CDR3 nucleotides read TGTGCCAGCAGTTTAGGAGGACAGGGGACCTACGAGCAGTACTTC. This sequence encodes CASSLGGQGTYEQYF. V and J are TRBV27 and TRBJ2-7, with TRBD1 matching over 9 bases. V gave up 2 bases and J gave up 2 bases; unmatched junction bases: 4. This CDR3 is built from 15 residues. Germline V CDR1 and CDR2: MNHEY, SMNVEV (reference sequence).

This clone has just one count. V is TRBV18 and J is TRBJ2-1, with 7 nucleotides matching TRBD2. The CDR3 sequence is 14 residues long. From germline, CDR1 is KGHSH and CDR2 LQKENI. The V segment lost 5 bases and the J segment 9 bases; nucleotides outside the gene matches: 10. The CDR3: CASSRAAGFSEQFF. DNA for the CDR3: TGTGCCAGCTCAAGGGCAGCGGGGTTCAGTGAGCAGTTCTTC.

V and J are TRBV4-2 and TRBJ2-7, with no clear D. Germline V lookup: CDR1 LGHNA, CDR2 YNFKEQ. CDR3 length equals 10 residues. V was cut by 4 bases and J by 4 bases, with 2 bases left in between. The CDR3 nucleotides read TGTGCCAGCAGCCCTTACGAGCAGTACTTC. This encodes CASSPYEQYF.